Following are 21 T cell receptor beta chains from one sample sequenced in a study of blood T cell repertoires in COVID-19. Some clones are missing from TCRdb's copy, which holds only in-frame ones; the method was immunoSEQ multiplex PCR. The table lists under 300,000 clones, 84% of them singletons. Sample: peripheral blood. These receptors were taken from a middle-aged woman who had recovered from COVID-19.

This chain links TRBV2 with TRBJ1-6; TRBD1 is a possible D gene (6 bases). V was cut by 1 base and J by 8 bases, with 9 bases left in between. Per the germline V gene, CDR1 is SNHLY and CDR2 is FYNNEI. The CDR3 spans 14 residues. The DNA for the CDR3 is TGTGCCAGCAGTGAAGAACAGGGCGATTCACCCCTCCACTTT. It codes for CASSEEQGDSPLHF.

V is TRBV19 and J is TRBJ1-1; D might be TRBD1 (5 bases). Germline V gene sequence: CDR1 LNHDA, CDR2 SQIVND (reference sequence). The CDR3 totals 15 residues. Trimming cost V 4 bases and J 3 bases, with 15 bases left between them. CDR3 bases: TGTGCCAGTAGTACCCCCCATTGGGGGGACACTGAAGCTTTCTTT. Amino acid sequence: CASSTPHWGDTEAFF.

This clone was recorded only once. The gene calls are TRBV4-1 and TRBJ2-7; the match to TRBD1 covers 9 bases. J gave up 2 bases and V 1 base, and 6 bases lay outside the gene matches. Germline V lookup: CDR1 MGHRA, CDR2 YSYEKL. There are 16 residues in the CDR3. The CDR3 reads CASSQAGTGSTYEQYF. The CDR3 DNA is TGCGCCAGCAGCCAAGCCGGGACAGGGTCCACCTACGAGCAGTACTTC.

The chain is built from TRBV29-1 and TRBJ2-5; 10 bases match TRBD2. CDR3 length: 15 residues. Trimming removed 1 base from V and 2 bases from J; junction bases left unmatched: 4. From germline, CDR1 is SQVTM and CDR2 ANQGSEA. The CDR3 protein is CSVEASGGGQETQYF. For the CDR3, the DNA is TGCAGCGTTGAAGCTAGCGGGGGAGGGCAAGAGACCCAGTACTTC. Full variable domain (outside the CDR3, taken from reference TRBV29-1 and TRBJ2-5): SAVISQKPSRDICQRGTSLTIQCQVDSQVTMMFWYRQQPGQSLTLIATANQGSEATYESGFVIDKFPISRPNLTFSTLTVSNMSPEDSSIYLCSVEASGGGQETQYFGPGTRLLVL.

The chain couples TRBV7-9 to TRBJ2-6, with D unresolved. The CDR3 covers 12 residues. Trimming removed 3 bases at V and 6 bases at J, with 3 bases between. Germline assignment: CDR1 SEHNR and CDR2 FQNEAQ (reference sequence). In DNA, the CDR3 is TGTGCCAGCAGCTTTCAGGCCAACGTCCTGACTTTC. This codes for CASSFQANVLTF.

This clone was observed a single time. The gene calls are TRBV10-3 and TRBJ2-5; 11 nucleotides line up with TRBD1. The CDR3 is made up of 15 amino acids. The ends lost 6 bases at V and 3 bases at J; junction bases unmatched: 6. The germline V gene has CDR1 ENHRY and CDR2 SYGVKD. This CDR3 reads CAIRDRDRGEETQYF. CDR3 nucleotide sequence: TGTGCCATCAGGGACCGGGACAGGGGGGAAGAGACCCAGTACTTC.

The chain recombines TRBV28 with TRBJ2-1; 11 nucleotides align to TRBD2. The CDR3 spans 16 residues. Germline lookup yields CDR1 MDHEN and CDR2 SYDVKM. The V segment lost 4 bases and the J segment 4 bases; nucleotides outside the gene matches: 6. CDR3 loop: CASSYSSGGSYNEQFF. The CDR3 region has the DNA TGTGCCAGCAGTTACTCTAGCGGGGGGAGTTACAATGAGCAGTTCTTC.

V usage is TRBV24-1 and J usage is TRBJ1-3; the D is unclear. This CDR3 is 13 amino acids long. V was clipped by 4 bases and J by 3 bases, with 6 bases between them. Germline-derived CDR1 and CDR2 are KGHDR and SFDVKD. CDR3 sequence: CATSDSGGNTIYF. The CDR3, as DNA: TGTGCCACCAGTGACAGCGGTGGAAACACCATATATTTT.

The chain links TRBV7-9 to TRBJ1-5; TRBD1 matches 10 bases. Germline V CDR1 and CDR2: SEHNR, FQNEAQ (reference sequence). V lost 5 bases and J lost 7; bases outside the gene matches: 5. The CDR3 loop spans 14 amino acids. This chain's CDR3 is CASSGGQGNQPQHF. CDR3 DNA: TGTGCCAGCAGCGGGGGACAGGGGAACCAGCCCCAGCATTTT.

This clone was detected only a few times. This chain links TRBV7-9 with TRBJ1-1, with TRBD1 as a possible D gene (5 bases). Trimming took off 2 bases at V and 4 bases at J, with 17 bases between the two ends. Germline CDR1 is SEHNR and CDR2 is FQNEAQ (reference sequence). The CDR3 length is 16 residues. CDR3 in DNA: TGTGCCAGCAGCTTAATTCCTGACTGGAGGGGCACTGAAGCTTTCTTT. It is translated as CASSLIPDWRGTEAFF.

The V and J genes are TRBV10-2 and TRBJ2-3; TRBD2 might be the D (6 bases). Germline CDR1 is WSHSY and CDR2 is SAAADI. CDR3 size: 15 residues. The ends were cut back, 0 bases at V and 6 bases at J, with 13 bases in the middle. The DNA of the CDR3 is TGCGCCAGCAGTGAGTCTACAATGGAGGGGGATACGCAGTATTTT. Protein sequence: CASSESTMEGDTQYF.

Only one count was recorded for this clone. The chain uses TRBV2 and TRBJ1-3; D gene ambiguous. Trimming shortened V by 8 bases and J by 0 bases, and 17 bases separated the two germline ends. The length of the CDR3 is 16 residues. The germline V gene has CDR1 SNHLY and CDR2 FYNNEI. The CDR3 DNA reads TGTGCCAGCCTAGAACGAGCGCCGAGCTCTGGAAACACCATATATTTT. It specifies CASLERAPSSGNTIYF.

The CDR3 spells CASNPQLSGNTIYF. For the CDR3, the DNA is TGTGCCAGTAACCCACAGCTCTCTGGAAACACCATATATTTT. The chain combines TRBV19 with TRBJ1-3, with no clear D. Germline assignment: CDR1 LNHDA and CDR2 SQIVND (reference sequence). Deletions cut 7 bases from V and 0 bases from J, with 10 bases between. This CDR3 is built from 14 residues.

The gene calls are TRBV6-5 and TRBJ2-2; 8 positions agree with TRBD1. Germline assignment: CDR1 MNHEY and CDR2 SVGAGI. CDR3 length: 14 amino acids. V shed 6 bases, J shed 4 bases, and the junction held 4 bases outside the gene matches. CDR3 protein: CASSWDRFTGELFF. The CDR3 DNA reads TGTGCCAGCAGCTGGGACAGGTTCACCGGGGAGCTGTTTTTT.

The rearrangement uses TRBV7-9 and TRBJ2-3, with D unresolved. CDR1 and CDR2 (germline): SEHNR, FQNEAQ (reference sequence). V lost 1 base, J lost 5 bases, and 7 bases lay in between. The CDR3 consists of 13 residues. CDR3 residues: CASSLGAGDTQYF. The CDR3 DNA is TGTGCCAGCAGCTTAGGGGCCGGAGATACGCAGTATTTT.

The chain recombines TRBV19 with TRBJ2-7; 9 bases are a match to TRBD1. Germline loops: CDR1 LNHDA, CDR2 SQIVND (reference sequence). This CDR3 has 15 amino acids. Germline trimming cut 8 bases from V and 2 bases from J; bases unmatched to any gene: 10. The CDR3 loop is CASGRPGQGTYEQYF. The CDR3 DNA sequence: TGTGCCAGTGGACGACCGGGACAGGGTACCTACGAGCAGTACTTC.

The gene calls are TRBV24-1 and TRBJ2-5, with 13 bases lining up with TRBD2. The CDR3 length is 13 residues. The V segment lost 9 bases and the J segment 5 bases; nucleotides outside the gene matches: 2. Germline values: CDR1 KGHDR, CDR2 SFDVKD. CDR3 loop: CATGTSGVETQYF. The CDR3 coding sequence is TGTGCCACCGGGACTAGCGGGGTCGAGACCCAGTACTTC.

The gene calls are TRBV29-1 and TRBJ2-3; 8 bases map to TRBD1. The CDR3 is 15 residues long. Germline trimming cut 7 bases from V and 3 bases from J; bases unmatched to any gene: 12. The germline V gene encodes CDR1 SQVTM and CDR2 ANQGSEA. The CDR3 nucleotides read TGCAGCGGTGCCTCAGGACAGGGCGGTACAGATACGCAGTATTTT. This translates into CSGASGQGGTDTQYF.

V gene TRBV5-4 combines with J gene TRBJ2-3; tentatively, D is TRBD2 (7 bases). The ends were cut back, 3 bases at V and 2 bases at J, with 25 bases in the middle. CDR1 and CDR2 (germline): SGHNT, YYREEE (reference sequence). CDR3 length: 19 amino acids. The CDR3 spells CASSSPLFPGEGHTDTQYF. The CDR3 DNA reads TGTGCCAGCAGCTCGCCATTATTCCCGGGGGAGGGACACACAGATACGCAGTATTTT.

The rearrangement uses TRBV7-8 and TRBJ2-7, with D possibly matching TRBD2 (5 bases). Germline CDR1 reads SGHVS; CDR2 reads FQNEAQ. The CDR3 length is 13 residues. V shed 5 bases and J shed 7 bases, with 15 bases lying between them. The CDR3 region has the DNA TGTGCCAGCAGCCCCCGGGATCCCCGAGAGCAGTACTTC. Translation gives CASSPRDPREQYF.

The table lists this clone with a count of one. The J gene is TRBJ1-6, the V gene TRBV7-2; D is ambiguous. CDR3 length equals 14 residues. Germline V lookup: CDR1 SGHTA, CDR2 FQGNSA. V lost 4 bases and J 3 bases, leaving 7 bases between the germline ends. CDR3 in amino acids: CASSSRDYNSPLHF. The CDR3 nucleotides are TGTGCCAGCAGCTCACGGGACTATAATTCACCCCTCCACTTT.